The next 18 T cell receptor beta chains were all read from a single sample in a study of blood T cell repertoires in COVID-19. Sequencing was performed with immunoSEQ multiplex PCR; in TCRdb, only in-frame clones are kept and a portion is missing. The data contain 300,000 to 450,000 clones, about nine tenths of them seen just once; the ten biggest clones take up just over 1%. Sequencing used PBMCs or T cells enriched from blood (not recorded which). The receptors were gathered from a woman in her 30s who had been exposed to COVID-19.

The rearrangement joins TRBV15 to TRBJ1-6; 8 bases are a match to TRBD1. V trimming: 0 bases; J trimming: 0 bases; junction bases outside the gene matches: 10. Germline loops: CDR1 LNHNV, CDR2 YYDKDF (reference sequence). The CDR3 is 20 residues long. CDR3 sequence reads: CATSRDMGTGSSSYNSPLHF. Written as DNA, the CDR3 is TGTGCCACCAGCAGAGATATGGGGACAGGCTCGAGCTCCTATAATTCACCCCTCCACTTT.

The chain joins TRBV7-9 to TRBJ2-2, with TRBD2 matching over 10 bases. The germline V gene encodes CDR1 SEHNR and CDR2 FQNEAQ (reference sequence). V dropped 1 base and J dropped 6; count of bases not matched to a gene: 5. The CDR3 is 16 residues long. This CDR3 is CASSLDVLAGAGELFF. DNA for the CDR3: TGTGCCAGCAGCTTAGATGTTCTAGCGGGAGCCGGGGAGCTGTTTTTT.

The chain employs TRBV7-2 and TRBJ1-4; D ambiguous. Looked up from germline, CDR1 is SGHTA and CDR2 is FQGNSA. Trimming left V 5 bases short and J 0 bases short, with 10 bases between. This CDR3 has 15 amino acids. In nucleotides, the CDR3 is TGTGCCAGCAGCCTCAACGGGGCAACTAATGAAAAACTGTTTTTT. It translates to CASSLNGATNEKLFF.

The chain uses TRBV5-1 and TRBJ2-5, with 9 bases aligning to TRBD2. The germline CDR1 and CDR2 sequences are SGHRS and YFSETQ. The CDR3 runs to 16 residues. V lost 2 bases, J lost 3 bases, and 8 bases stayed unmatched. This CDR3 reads CASSLKREEVEETQYF. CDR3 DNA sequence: TGCGCCAGCAGCTTAAAGCGGGAGGAGGTAGAAGAGACCCAGTACTTC.

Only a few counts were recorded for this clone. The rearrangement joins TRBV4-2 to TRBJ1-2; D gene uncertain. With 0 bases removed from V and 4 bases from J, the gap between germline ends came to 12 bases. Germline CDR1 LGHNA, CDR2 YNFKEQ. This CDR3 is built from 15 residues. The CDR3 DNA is TGTGCCAGCAGCCAAGATCTATTAGCTCCCTATGGCTACACCTTC. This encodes CASSQDLLAPYGYTF.

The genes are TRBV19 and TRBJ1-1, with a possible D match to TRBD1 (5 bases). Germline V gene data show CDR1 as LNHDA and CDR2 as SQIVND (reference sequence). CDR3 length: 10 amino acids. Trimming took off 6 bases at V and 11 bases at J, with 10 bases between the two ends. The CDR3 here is CASRGHDAFF. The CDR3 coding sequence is TGTGCCAGTAGAGGACATGACGCTTTCTTT.

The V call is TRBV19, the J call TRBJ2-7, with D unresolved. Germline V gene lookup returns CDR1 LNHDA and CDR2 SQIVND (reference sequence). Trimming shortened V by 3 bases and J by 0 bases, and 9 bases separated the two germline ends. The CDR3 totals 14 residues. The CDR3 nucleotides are TGTGCCAGTAGTATGGTTGGCAGCTCCTACGAGCAGTACTTC. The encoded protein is CASSMVGSSYEQYF.

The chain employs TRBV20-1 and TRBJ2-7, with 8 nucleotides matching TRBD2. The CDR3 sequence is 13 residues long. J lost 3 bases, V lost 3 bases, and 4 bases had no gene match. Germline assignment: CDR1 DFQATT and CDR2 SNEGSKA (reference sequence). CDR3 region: CSASSGTSYEQYF. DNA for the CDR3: TGCAGTGCTAGTTCCGGGACTAGCTACGAGCAGTACTTC.

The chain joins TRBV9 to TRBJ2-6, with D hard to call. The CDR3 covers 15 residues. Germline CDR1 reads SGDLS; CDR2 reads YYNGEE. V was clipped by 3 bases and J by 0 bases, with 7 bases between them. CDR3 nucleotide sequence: TGTGCCAGCAGCGCCAGGTTCTCTGGGGCCAACGTCCTGACTTTC. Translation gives CASSARFSGANVLTF.

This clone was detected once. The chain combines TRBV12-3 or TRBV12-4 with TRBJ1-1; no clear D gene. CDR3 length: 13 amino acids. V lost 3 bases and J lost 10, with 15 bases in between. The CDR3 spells CASSFEAPPVAFF. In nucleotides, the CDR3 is TGTGCCAGCAGTTTTGAGGCCCCCCCCGTAGCTTTCTTT.

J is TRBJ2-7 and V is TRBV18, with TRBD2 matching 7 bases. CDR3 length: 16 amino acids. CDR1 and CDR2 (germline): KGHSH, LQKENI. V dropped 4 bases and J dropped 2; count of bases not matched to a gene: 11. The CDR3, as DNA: TGTGCCAGCTCACTACCGACCGGGACTACGACCTACGAGCAGTACTTC. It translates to CASSLPTGTTTYEQYF.

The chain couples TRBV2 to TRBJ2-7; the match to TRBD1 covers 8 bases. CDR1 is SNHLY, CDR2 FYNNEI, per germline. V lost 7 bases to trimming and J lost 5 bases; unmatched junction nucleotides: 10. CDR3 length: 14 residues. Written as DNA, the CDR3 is TGTGCCAGCACCCCCGGACAGGGTTGGGACGAGCAGTACTTC. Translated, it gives CASTPGQGWDEQYF.

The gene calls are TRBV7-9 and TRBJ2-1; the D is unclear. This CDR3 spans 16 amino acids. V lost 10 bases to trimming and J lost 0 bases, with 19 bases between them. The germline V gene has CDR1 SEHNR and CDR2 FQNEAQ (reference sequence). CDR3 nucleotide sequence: TGTGCCACCCCCACAAACACGTTAAGCTCCTACAATGAGCAGTTCTTC. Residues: CATPTNTLSSYNEQFF.

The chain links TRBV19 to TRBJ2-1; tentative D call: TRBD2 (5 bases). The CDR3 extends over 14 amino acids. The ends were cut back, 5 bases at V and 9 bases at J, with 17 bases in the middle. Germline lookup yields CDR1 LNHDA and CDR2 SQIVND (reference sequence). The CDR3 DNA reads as TGTGCCAGTAGTTCTCGAGGGCTTTATACTGAGCAGTTCTTC. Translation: CASSSRGLYTEQFF.

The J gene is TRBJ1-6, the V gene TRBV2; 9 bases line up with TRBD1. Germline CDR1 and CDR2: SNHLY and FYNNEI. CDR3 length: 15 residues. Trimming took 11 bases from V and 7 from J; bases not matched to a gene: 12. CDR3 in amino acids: CARTEGTGPNSPLHF. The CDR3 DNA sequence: TGTGCCCGCACGGAGGGGACAGGGCCAAATTCACCCCTCCACTTT.

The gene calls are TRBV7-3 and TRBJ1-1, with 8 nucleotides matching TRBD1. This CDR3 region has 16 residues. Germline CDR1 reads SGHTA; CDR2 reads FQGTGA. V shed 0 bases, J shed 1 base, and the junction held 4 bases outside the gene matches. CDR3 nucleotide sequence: TGTGCCAGCAGCTTAACGTCCGGGACAGGGAACACTGAAGCTTTCTTT. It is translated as CASSLTSGTGNTEAFF.

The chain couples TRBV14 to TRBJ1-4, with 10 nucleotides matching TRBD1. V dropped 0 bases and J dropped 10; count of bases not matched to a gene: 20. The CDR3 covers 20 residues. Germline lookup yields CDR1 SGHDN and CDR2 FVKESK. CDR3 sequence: CASSQDSRTHRDRGIGKLFF. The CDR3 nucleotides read TGTGCCAGCAGCCAAGATTCCCGAACCCATAGGGACAGGGGTATCGGAAAACTGTTTTTT.

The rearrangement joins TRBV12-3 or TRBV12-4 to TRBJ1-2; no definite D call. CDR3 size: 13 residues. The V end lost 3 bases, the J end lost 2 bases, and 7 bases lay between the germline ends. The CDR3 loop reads CASSFAANYGYTF. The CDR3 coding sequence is TGTGCCAGCAGTTTCGCAGCGAACTATGGCTACACCTTC.